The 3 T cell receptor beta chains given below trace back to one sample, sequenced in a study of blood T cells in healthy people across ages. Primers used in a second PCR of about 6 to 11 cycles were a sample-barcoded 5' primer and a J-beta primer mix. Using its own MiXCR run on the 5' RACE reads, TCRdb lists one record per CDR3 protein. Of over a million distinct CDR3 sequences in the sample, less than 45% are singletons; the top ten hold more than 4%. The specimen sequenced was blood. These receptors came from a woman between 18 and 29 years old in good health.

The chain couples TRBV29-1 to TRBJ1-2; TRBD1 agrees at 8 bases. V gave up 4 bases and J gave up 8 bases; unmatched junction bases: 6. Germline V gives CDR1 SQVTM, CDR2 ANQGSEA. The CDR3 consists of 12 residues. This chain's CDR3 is CSVGTGITGYTF. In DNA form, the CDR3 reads TGCAGCGTTGGGACAGGGATTACGGGCTACACCTTC.

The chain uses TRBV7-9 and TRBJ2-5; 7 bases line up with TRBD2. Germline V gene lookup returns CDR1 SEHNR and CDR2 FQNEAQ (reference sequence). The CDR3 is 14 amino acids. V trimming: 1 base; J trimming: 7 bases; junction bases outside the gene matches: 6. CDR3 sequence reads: CASSLGGLVGTQYF. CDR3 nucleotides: TGTGCCAGCAGCTTAGGAGGACTAGTCGGGACCCAGTACTTC. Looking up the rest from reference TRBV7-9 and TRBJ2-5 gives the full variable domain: DTGVSQNPRHKITKRGQNVTFRCDPISEHNRLYWYRQTLGQGPEFLTYFQNEAQLEKSRLLSDRFSAERPKGSFSTLEIQRTEQGDSAMYLCASSLGGLVGTQYFGPGTRLLVL.

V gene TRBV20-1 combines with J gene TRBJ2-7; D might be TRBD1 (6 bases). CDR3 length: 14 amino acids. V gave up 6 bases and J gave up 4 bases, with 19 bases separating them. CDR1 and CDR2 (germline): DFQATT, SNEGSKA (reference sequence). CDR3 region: CSAYQDRPPYEQYF. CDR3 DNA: TGCAGTGCATATCAAGACAGGCCTCCGTACGAGCAGTACTTC.